These T cell receptor beta chains were read from a single sample in a study of blood T cell repertoires in COVID-19. Sequencing was performed with immunoSEQ multiplex PCR; in TCRdb, only in-frame clones are kept and a portion is missing. The sample yields tens of thousands of clones, around 80% seen once. Sequenced material: peripheral blood. Source of these receptors: a woman aged 80 or older with active or convalescent COVID-19. Both conserved end residues are trimmed from each CDR3.

TRBV28 | ASSPIGTENNSPLH
TRBV7-8 | ASSLAGSEAF
TRBV2 | ASTWGGSAF
TRBV10-3 | AISESIGLGETQY
TRBV19 | ASLPRTGNYGYT
TRBV4-2 | ASSLRPDYQPQH
TRBV9 | ASSVRPGTGKETQY
TRBV24-1 | ATSPGQTNEQF
TRBV29-1 | SVEDPRGHTDTQY
TRBV30 | AWALRSPNEKLF
TRBV19 | ASSTHSTGVYGYT
TRBV28 | ASNTRQGGVYGYT
TRBV2 | ASSQQGTAEAF
TRBV5-5 | ASSLNSDRRSGNTIY
TRBV10-3 | AISGGQANQPQH
TRBV9 | ASSVGVRWDTEAF
TRBV2 | ASNPQGPYNSPLH
TRBV2 | ASSPLRTGVSGANVLT
TRBV4-1 | ASSRTGEIQETQY
TRBV11-3 | ASSLGVRLAKDTQY
TRBV27 | ASSLRLAGGRTDTQY
TRBV18 | ASSPTGQGNEKLF
TRBV18 | ASSPGQGTTGNTIY
TRBV6-1 | ASSDEVSGNTIY
TRBV27 | TRGRTGGDREKLF
TRBV2 | ASSLDSNNSPLH
TRBV29-1 | SVGGRETYEQY
TRBV4-1 | ASSQAGTANTEAF
TRBV5-4 | ASSSRTRANYGYT
TRBV2 | ASSEEGTRTDTQY
TRBV4-3 | ASSPTAGGAGANVLT
TRBV28 | ASTIPGPGQIQY
TRBV20-1 | SARVQGSTD
TRBV4-3 | ASSPTYPPYNEQF
TRBV2 | ASTTDAGSGTQY